The rows below give T cell receptor beta chains drawn from one sample of a study of blood T cell repertoires in COVID-19. The protocol was immunoSEQ multiplex PCR, while the TCRdb copy is restricted to in-frame clones and leaves out a portion. The sample carries more than 150,000 clones, about four fifths recorded once. Material for sequencing was peripheral blood. These receptors all come from a human donor in a cohort sampled during active COVID-19. Both conserved end residues are part of each CDR3. D genes are given only for firm matches. Size values are once, few and many counts, or a class for expanded clones, and some rows have none.

V gene	clone size	J gene	D gene	CDR3 protein	CDR3 DNA
TRBV3-1/TRBV3-2	.	TRBJ2-7	.	CASSQDPGEQYF	TGTGCCAGCAGCCAAGATCCGGGCGAGCAGTACTTC
TRBV10-1	.	TRBJ1-1	.	CASSEGTLTEAFF	TGCGCCAGCAGTGAAGGGACACTCACTGAAGCTTTCTTT
TRBV23-1	.	TRBJ1-5	.	CASSQFCYDELYSNQPQHF	TGCGCCAGCAGTCAATTTTGTTATGATGAGCTCTATAGCAATCAGCCCCAGCATTTT
TRBV29-1	.	TRBJ2-5	.	CSGIRDTETQYF	TGCAGCGGGATTCGGGATACCGAGACCCAGTACTTC
TRBV14	.	TRBJ2-5	TRBD2	CASSQQGPGGETQYF	TGTGCCAGCAGCCAACAAGGACCGGGGGGAGAGACCCAGTACTTC
TRBV29-1	.	TRBJ1-2	.	CSVEYYKDSSRLTNYGYTF	TGCAGCGTTGAATATTATAAGGACAGCTCCCGGCTAACTAACTATGGCTACACCTTC
TRBV7-6	.	TRBJ2-3	.	CASSATPLGDTQYF	TGTGCCAGCAGCGCGACACCGTTGGGAGATACGCAGTATTTT
TRBV5-1	.	TRBJ2-7	TRBD2	CASSPRTGGEAYEQYF	TGCGCCAGCAGCCCCCGGACGGGGGGGGAAGCCTACGAGCAGTACTTC
TRBV29-1	.	TRBJ1-1	.	CSVVEGNTEAFF	TGCAGCGTTGTCGAGGGTAACACTGAAGCTTTCTTT
TRBV7-8	.	TRBJ2-4	TRBD1	CASSLGQGNIQYF	TGTGCCAGCAGCTTAGGACAGGGAAACATTCAGTACTTC
TRBV5-4	.	TRBJ2-5	.	CASSLFPWTRGSETQYF	TGTGCCAGCAGCTTGTTTCCATGGACAAGGGGGTCGGAGACCCAGTACTTC
TRBV3-1/TRBV3-2	few	TRBJ1-4	.	CASSPTGVATNEKLFF	TGTGCCAGCAGCCCCACAGGAGTTGCAACTAATGAAAAACTGTTTTTT
TRBV28	.	TRBJ2-7	.	CASNPGGPSYEQYF	TGTGCCAGCAACCCGGGGGGCCCCTCCTACGAGCAGTACTTC
TRBV3-1/TRBV3-2	once	TRBJ2-1	TRBD2	CASSQVVAGALKTYNEQFF	TGTGCCAGCAGCCAGGTGGTAGCGGGGGCTCTTAAGACCTACAATGAGCAGTTCTTC
TRBV6-1	.	TRBJ2-5	TRBD1	CASSEKMGTVPGETQYF	TGTGCCAGCAGTGAAAAAATGGGGACAGTTCCCGGGGAGACCCAGTACTTC
TRBV5-4	.	TRBJ1-2	TRBD1	CASSRQGAGYGYTF	TGTGCCAGCAGCCGACAGGGGGCTGGATATGGCTACACCTTC
TRBV3-1/TRBV3-2	.	TRBJ1-2	.	CASSQEAYSNYGYTF	TGTGCCAGCAGCCAAGAAGCTTACAGCAACTATGGCTACACCTTC
TRBV7-3	.	TRBJ1-1	TRBD1	CASSPGTGDRMNTEAFF	TGTGCCAGCAGCCCGGGGACAGGGGATCGCATGAACACTGAAGCTTTCTTT
TRBV4-1	few	TRBJ1-5	TRBD1	CASSRGTGGLDQPQHF	TGCGCCAGCAGCCGAGGGACAGGGGGCTTAGATCAGCCCCAGCATTTT
TRBV4-2	.	TRBJ2-2	.	CASSQDHFEAGELFF	TGTGCCAGCAGCCAAGATCACTTTGAGGCCGGGGAGCTGTTTTTT
TRBV2	.	TRBJ2-2	TRBD2	CASRIFGTSGESNTGELFF	TGTGCCAGCAGAATATTTGGGACTAGCGGGGAGTCGAACACCGGGGAGCTGTTTTTT
TRBV4-1	.	TRBJ2-1	.	CASSQDSSYNEQFF	TGCGCCAGCAGCCAAGATTCCAGCTACAATGAGCAGTTCTTC
TRBV7-3	.	TRBJ1-1	.	CASSLSRGTEAFF	TGTGCCAGCAGCTTAAGTCGCGGCACTGAAGCTTTCTTT
TRBV6-1	once	TRBJ1-2	TRBD1	CASSEFGQGARPYGYTF	TGTGCCAGCAGTGAATTCGGCCAGGGGGCGCGTCCCTATGGCTACACCTTC
TRBV7-9	.	TRBJ1-2	.	CASSLVSTRVGYGYTF	TGTGCCAGCAGCTTAGTATCTACCAGGGTGGGCTATGGCTACACCTTC
TRBV3-1/TRBV3-2	.	TRBJ1-1	TRBD1	CASSQDISGGHNTEAFF	TGTGCCAGCAGCCAGGATATATCAGGGGGCCACAACACTGAAGCTTTCTTT
TRBV4-1	once	TRBJ2-7	TRBD2	CASSSSGGAYEQYF	TGCGCCAGCAGCTCTAGCGGGGGGGCCTACGAGCAGTACTTC
TRBV6-1	.	TRBJ1-2	.	CASSETPWGGGKGYTF	TGTGCCAGCAGTGAAACCCCCTGGGGTGGAGGTAAAGGCTACACCTTC